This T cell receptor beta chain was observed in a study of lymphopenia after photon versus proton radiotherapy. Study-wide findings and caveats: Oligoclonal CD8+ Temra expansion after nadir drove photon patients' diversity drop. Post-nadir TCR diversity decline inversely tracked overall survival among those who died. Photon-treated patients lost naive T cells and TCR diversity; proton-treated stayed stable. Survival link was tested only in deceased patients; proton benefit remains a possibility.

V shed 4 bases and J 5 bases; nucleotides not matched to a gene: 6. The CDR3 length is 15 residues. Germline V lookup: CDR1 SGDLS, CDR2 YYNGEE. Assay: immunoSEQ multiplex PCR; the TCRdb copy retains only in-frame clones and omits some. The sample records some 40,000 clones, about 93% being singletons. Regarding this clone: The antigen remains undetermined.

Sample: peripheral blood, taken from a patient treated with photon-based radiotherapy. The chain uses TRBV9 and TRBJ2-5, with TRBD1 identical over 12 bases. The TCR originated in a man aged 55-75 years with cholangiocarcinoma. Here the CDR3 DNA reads TGTGCCAGCAGCTTCGGGACAGGGGGCGCGGAGACCCAGTACTTC. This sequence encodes CASSFGTGGAETQYF.